The 32 T cell receptor beta chains below come from one sample, sequenced in a study of cytomegalovirus exposure and HLA in healthy donors. The PCR made use of 60 Vbeta and 13 Jbeta primers. Here immunoSEQ multiplex PCR was the method, and the copy in TCRdb shows in-frame clones only, minus some. The table has around 190,000 clones, 84% seen once; the top ten hold 1% to 1.5%. What was sequenced was PBMCs. All receptors come from a girl aged 2 to 10 in good health and CMV-seropositive.

This chain uses TRBV6-1 with TRBJ1-6; D remains ambiguous. This CDR3 has 15 amino acids. Germline V gene lookup returns CDR1 MNHNS and CDR2 SASEGT. The germline V and J ends were trimmed by 1 base and 5 bases, with 9 bases remaining between them. DNA of the CDR3: TGTGCCAGCAGTGAAGATCCCCTAGATAATTCACCCCTCCACTTT. Its protein product is CASSEDPLDNSPLHF.

This clone was counted only a few times. The gene calls are TRBV29-1 and TRBJ1-1; a weak D match, TRBD1 (5 bases). Germline CDR1 and CDR2: SQVTM and ANQGSEA. V lost 2 bases, J lost 0 bases, and 10 bases lay in between. CDR3 size: 14 residues. The CDR3 DNA sequence: TGCAGCGTTGAAAACAGGCTAATGAACACTGAAGCTTTCTTT. It specifies CSVENRLMNTEAFF.

The chain is built from TRBV7-3 and TRBJ2-3; perhaps TRBD2 as D (5 bases). In germline, CDR1 is SGHTA, CDR2 FQGTGA. This CDR3 is built from 15 residues. V was pared by 2 bases and J by 3 bases, with 12 bases between. CDR3 nucleotides: TGTGCCAGCAGCTTAGTCGGGGATCCGACAGATACGCAGTATTTT. Translation gives CASSLVGDPTDTQYF.

Regarding this clone: Sequence at one end of the junction differs from germline and may be a read error. The chain has TRBV13 and TRBJ1-1; the match to TRBD1 covers 8 bases. This CDR3 spans 14 amino acids. Germline CDR1 reads PRHDT; CDR2 reads FYEKMQ (reference sequence). The CDR3 bases are TGTGCCAGCAGCACCTTCAATCAGGGGGCTGAAGCTCTCTTT. Protein: CASSTFNQGAEALF.

This chain joins TRBV10-1 and TRBJ2-7; TRBD1 aligns across 8 bases. The V gene end was trimmed by 6 bases and the J gene end by 1 base; junction bases not matched to a gene: 14. The CDR3 spans 17 residues. The V gene's germline CDR1 is WNHNN and CDR2 SYGVQD (reference sequence). DNA for the CDR3: TGCGCCAGCAGCCGACCATTTCGGCGGGACAGGTCCTACGAGCAGTACTTC. Translation: CASSRPFRRDRSYEQYF.

J is TRBJ2-3 and V is TRBV25-1, with TRBD1 matching 7 bases. Trimming took 3 bases from V and 4 from J; bases not matched to a gene: 10. Germline loops: CDR1 MGHDK, CDR2 SYGVNS. The CDR3 is 16 amino acids. CDR3 DNA sequence: TGTGCCAGCAGTGAGAGAACAGGGGTCGGCGCAGATACGCAGTATTTT. Protein sequence: CASSERTGVGADTQYF.

This clone is a singleton in its sample. The chain employs TRBV7-2 and TRBJ2-1; D ambiguous. Germline V CDR1 and CDR2: SGHTA, FQGNSA. The CDR3 consists of 12 residues. The V end was cut by 6 bases, the J end by 7 bases, with 10 bases between. The CDR3 bases are TGTGCCAGCAGTAAGACTGGGAATGAGCAGTTCTTC. Residues: CASSKTGNEQFF.

The chain links TRBV30 to TRBJ1-5; 7 bases map to TRBD1. The CDR3 is 14 amino acids. The J segment lost 6 bases and the V segment lost 3 bases, leaving 8 bases of the junction unmatched. The germline gives CDR1 GTSNPN, CDR2 SVGIG (reference sequence). The CDR3 coding sequence is TGTGCCTGGAGAGAGACAGGGAATCGTCAGCCCCAGCATTTT. This sequence encodes CAWRETGNRQPQHF.

The chain combines TRBV28 with TRBJ1-1, with unresolved D. CDR3 length equals 14 residues. V shed 6 bases and J shed 0 bases, with 11 bases lying between them. Germline CDR1 reads MDHEN; CDR2 reads SYDVKM. The CDR3 loop reads CASSRRRMNTEAFF. DNA of the CDR3: TGTGCCAGCAGCCGAAGGCGGATGAACACTGAAGCTTTCTTT.

The chain recombines TRBV5-4 with TRBJ2-2; D is ambiguous. Between the trimmed V and J ends, which lost 5 bases and 1 base, there was a span of 12 bases. CDR3 length: 15 residues. The germline gives CDR1 SGHNT, CDR2 YYREEE (reference sequence). CDR3 bases: TGTGCCAGCAGGGTAGACACTTTGAACACCGGGGAGCTGTTTTTT. Its translation: CASRVDTLNTGELFF.

V is TRBV11-3 and J is TRBJ2-7, with TRBD1 identical over 9 bases. The V segment lost 5 bases and the J segment 5 bases; nucleotides outside the gene matches: 4. The CDR3 runs to 13 residues. CDR1 SGHNT and CDR2 YENEEA come from the germline V gene. In DNA form, the CDR3 reads TGTGCCAGCAGCCGGACAGGGGTCCACGAGCAGTACTTC. Residues: CASSRTGVHEQYF.

The chain couples TRBV6-1 to TRBJ2-7; no definite D call. CDR3 size: 13 residues. With 8 bases removed from V and 0 bases from J, the gap between germline ends came to 11 bases. The germline CDR1 and CDR2 sequences are MNHNS and SASEGT. CDR3 coding DNA: TGTGCCAGCTTGTTCAGGATCTCCTACGAGCAGTACTTC. It encodes CASLFRISYEQYF.

The chain combines TRBV11-2 with TRBJ1-1; the match to TRBD1 covers 8 bases. This CDR3 has 14 residues. V shed 10 bases, J shed 5 bases, and the junction held 12 bases outside the gene matches. Germline-derived CDR1 and CDR2 are SGHAT and FQNNGV. CDR3 sequence: CATKTGQGFTEAFF. In DNA form, the CDR3 reads TGTGCCACAAAAACAGGACAGGGCTTTACTGAAGCTTTCTTT.

The genes are TRBV2 and TRBJ2-3; 7 bases line up with TRBD2. V dropped 0 bases and J dropped 1; count of bases not matched to a gene: 1. The CDR3 contains 15 residues. Per germline, CDR1 SNHLY and CDR2 FYNNEI. DNA for the CDR3: TGTGCCAGCAGTGAAGCGGGGGGGGGCACAGATACGCAGTATTTT. Its translation: CASSEAGGGTDTQYF. The whole variable domain, remainder taken from reference TRBV2 and TRBJ2-3, is EPEVTQTPSHQVTQMGQEVILRCVPISNHLYFYWYRQILGQKVEFLVSFYNNEISEKSEIFDDQFSVERPDGSNFTLKIRSTKLEDSAMYFCASSEAGGGTDTQYFGPGTRLTVL.

V usage is TRBV6-5 and J usage is TRBJ1-1; D gene unclear. CDR1 MNHEY and CDR2 SVGAGI come from the germline V gene. Trimming took 2 bases from V and 6 from J, leaving 16 bases between them. The CDR3 consists of 15 residues. DNA for the CDR3: TGTGCCAGCAGTTACGTTCCTTTCGGGAGCCCTGAAGCTTTCTTT. It codes for CASSYVPFGSPEAFF.

This clone was picked up one time. This chain uses TRBV5-1 with TRBJ2-7; perhaps TRBD1 as D (6 bases). V lost 7 bases and J lost 2, with 16 bases in between. Germline V gene data show CDR1 as SGHRS and CDR2 as YFSETQ. CDR3 size: 14 residues. CDR3 protein: CASGALTGTYEQYF. As DNA, the CDR3 is TGCGCCAGCGGGGCTCTGACAGGAACCTACGAGCAGTACTTC.

The rearrangement links TRBV7-8 to TRBJ1-2; D gene ambiguous. V dropped 5 bases and J dropped 8 bases, with 24 bases sitting between them. The length of the CDR3 is 16 residues. In germline, CDR1 is SGHVS, CDR2 FQNEAQ. The CDR3 here is CASSTTNGRARRGYTF. In DNA form, the CDR3 reads TGTGCCAGCAGCACAACCAACGGGAGGGCGCGGAGGGGCTACACCTTC.

This chain connects TRBV11-2 to TRBJ1-3; D gene unclear. CDR3 size: 16 residues. With 5 bases removed from V and 0 bases from J, the gap between germline ends came to 14 bases. The germline V gene has CDR1 SGHAT and CDR2 FQNNGV. The CDR3 loop is CASSRRGGSSGNTIYF. As DNA, the CDR3 is TGTGCCAGCAGCCGAAGAGGAGGGAGCTCTGGAAACACCATATATTTT.

The chain links TRBV7-9 to TRBJ2-1, with TRBD2 matching 12 bases. Germline V gene sequence: CDR1 SEHNR, CDR2 FQNEAQ (reference sequence). Trimming cost V 8 bases and J 9 bases; bases outside gene matches: 8. CDR3 length: 14 amino acids. The CDR3 is CASALAGGWGEQFF. CDR3 nucleotide sequence: TGTGCCAGCGCCCTAGCGGGAGGGTGGGGTGAGCAGTTCTTC. Using reference TRBV7-9 and TRBJ2-1 for the parts outside the CDR3, the full variable domain is DTGVSQNPRHKITKRGQNVTFRCDPISEHNRLYWYRQTLGQGPEFLTYFQNEAQLEKSRLLSDRFSAERPKGSFSTLEIQRTEQGDSAMYLCASALAGGWGEQFFGPGTRLTVL.

CDR3 residues: CASSEDQRGEKLFF. The CDR3, as DNA: TGTGCCAGCAGTGAAGATCAGAGAGGGGAAAAACTGTTTTTT. This chain joins TRBV2 and TRBJ1-4; D not certain. Trimming pared 1 base from V and 8 bases from J, leaving 11 bases between. The germline CDR1 and CDR2 sequences are SNHLY and FYNNEI. The CDR3 is 14 residues long.

V and J are TRBV28 and TRBJ2-4; TRBD1 agrees at 7 bases. The germline gives CDR1 MDHEN, CDR2 SYDVKM. The CDR3 sequence is 13 residues long. V lost 3 bases, J lost 6 bases, and 2 bases stayed unmatched. CDR3 loop: CASSFDRANIQYF. CDR3 DNA: TGTGCCAGCAGTTTCGACAGGGCAAACATTCAGTACTTC.

This clone was recorded once. This chain connects TRBV11-3 to TRBJ2-3; 7 nucleotides line up with TRBD2. CDR1 is SGHNT, CDR2 YENEEA, per germline. This CDR3 has 15 amino acids. The V gene end was trimmed by 1 base and the J gene end by 2 bases; junction bases not matched to a gene: 3. For the CDR3, the DNA is TGTGCCAGCAGCTTAGCGGGAGGACTCACAGATACGCAGTATTTT. It codes for CASSLAGGLTDTQYF. Complete variable domain (other parts from reference TRBV11-3 and TRBJ2-3): EAGVVQSPRYKIIEKKQPVAFWCNPISGHNTLYWYLQNLGQGPELLIRYENEEAVDDSQLPKDRFSAERLKGVDSTLKIQPAELGDSAVYLCASSLAGGLTDTQYFGPGTRLTVL.

The genes are TRBV13 and TRBJ2-5; 9 positions match TRBD2. Gene TRBJ2-7 matches the end of the DNA better, so the J call may be wrong. The CDR3 totals 19 residues. Germline V gene data show CDR1 as PRHDT and CDR2 as FYEKMQ (reference sequence). Written as DNA, the CDR3 is TGTGCCAGCAGCCCCCCTGGGGTCGGGCTAGCGGGGTTATCTTACGAGCAGTACTTC. Amino acids: CASSPPGVGLAGLSYEQYF.

CDR3 protein: CASSRRLRGAGGHGNEQFF. The CDR3 DNA is TGTGCCAGCAGCCGTAGACTCCGGGGAGCGGGGGGGCATGGGAATGAGCAGTTCTTC. This chain links TRBV9 with TRBJ2-1; 10 bases match TRBD2. Germline loops: CDR1 SGDLS, CDR2 YYNGEE. There are 19 residues in the CDR3. J lost 7 bases, V lost 4 bases, and 20 bases had no gene match.

The J gene is TRBJ2-7, the V gene TRBV6-1, with TRBD1 matching 8 bases. Per germline, CDR1 MNHNS and CDR2 SASEGT. The V segment lost 4 bases and the J segment 4 bases; nucleotides outside the gene matches: 9. The CDR3 is 15 amino acids. This CDR3 is CASSASPGQVYEQYF. CDR3 DNA: TGTGCCAGCAGTGCATCGCCGGGACAGGTATACGAGCAGTACTTC.

This chain links TRBV19 with TRBJ2-3; D is possibly TRBD2 (5 bases). V was shortened by 3 bases and J by 2 bases, with 12 bases between the two germline ends. Per the germline V gene, CDR1 is LNHDA and CDR2 is SQIVND (reference sequence). This CDR3 is built from 15 residues. CDR3 protein: CASSIRAGLTDTQYF. CDR3 sequence (DNA): TGTGCCAGTAGTATTAGGGCAGGACTCACAGATACGCAGTATTTT.

V and J are TRBV5-1 and TRBJ2-1, with 13 bases fitting TRBD2. The ends lost 0 bases at V and 8 bases at J; junction bases unmatched: 8. Per germline, CDR1 SGHRS and CDR2 YFSETQ. The CDR3 totals 17 residues. CDR3 coding DNA: TGCGCCAGCAGCTTGGGGACTAGCGGGAGAATCCGTGATGAGCAGTTCTTC. Translation gives CASSLGTSGRIRDEQFF.

This chain joins TRBV9 and TRBJ2-5; D may be TRBD2 (6 bases). The J call may be in error: the DNA end matches TRBJ2-7 better. Germline loops: CDR1 SGDLS, CDR2 YYNGEE. The CDR3 runs 16 residues. The CDR3 protein is CASSVATGVSSYEQYF. In DNA form, the CDR3 reads TGTGCCAGCAGCGTAGCGACGGGAGTGAGCTCCTACGAGCAGTACTTC.

This rearrangement joins TRBV10-3 to TRBJ2-5; 7 nucleotides match TRBD2. CDR3 size: 15 residues. Looked up from germline, CDR1 is ENHRY and CDR2 is SYGVKD. The V segment lost 3 bases and the J segment 2 bases; nucleotides outside the gene matches: 6. The CDR3 bases are TGTGCCATCAGTGATAGTGGGGGGGATCAAGAGACCCAGTACTTC. The encoded protein is CAISDSGGDQETQYF.

The chain is built from TRBV5-1 and TRBJ2-3; a weak D match, TRBD2 (6 bases). The V gene lost 3 bases and the J gene lost 6 bases, with 11 bases spanning the gap. The CDR3 is made up of 13 amino acids. Germline lookup yields CDR1 SGHRS and CDR2 YFSETQ. The CDR3 bases are TGCGCCAGCAGCTCGGAGGGGAGGGATACGCAGTATTTT. Translation: CASSSEGRDTQYF.

The chain has TRBV7-3 and TRBJ2-3, with TRBD2 as a possible D gene (5 bases). The V gene lost 1 base and the J gene lost 0 bases, with 14 bases spanning the gap. The V gene's germline CDR1 is SGHTA and CDR2 FQGTGA. CDR3 length: 17 amino acids. This chain's CDR3 is CASSLMVGAESTDTQYF. The CDR3 DNA reads TGTGCCAGCAGCTTAATGGTGGGAGCGGAGAGCACAGATACGCAGTATTTT.

This chain uses TRBV5-1 with TRBJ2-1, with a possible D match to TRBD2 (5 bases). Germline lookup yields CDR1 SGHRS and CDR2 YFSETQ. The CDR3 is 15 residues long. Trimming pared 7 bases from V and 0 bases from J, leaving 14 bases between. The CDR3 reads CASRTAAASYNEQFF. The CDR3 DNA reads TGCGCCAGCCGAACAGCGGCCGCCTCCTACAATGAGCAGTTCTTC.